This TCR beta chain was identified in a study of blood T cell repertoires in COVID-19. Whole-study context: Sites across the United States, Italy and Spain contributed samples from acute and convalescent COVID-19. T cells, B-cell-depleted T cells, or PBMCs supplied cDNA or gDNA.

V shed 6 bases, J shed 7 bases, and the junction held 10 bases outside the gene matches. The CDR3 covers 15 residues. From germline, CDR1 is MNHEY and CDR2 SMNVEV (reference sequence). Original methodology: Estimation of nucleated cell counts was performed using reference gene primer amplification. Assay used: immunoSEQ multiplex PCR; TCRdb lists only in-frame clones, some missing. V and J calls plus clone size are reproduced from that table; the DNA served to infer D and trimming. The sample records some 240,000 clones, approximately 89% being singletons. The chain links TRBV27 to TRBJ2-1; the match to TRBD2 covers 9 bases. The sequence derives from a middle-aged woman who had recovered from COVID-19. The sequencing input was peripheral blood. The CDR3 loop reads CASRLLRLAENEQFF. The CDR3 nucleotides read TGTGCCAGCAGATTGTTGAGACTAGCGGAAAATGAGCAGTTCTTC.